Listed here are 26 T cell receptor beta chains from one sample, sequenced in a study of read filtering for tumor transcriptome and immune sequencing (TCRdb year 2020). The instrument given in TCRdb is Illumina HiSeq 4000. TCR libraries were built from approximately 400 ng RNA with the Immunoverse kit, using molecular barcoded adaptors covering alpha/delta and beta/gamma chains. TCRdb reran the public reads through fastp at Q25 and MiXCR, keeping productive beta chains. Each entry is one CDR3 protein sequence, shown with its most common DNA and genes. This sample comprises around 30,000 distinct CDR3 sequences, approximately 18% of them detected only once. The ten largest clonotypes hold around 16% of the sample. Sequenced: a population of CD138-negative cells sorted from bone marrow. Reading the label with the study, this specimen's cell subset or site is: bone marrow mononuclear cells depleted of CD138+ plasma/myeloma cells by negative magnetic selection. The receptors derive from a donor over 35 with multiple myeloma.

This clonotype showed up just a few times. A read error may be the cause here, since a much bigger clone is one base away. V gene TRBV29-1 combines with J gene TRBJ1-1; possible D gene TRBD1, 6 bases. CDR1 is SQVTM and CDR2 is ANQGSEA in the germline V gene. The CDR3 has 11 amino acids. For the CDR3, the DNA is TGCAGCGTTGAAACGGGGGCACAGGCTCTCTTT. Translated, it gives CSVETGAQALF.

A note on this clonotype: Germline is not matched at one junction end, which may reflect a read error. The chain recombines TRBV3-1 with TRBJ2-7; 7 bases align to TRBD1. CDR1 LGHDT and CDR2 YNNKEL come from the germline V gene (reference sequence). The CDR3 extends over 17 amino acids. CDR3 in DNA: TGCGCCAGCAGCTGGAGGACAGGCCCGTTTAAATCGTACGAGCAGTACTTC. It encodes CASSWRTGPFKSYEQYF.

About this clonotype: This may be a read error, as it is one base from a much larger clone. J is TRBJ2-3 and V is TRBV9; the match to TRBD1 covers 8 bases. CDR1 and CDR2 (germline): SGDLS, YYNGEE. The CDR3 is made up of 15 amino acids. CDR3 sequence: CASGVSRGRGDTQYF. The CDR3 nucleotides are TGTGCCAGCGGCGTATCCAGGGGGCGAGGAGATACGCAGTATTTT.

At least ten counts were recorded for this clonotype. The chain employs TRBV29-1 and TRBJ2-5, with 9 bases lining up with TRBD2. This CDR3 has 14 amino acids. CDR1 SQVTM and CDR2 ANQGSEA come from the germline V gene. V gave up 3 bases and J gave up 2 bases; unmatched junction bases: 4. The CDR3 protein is CSVELAGGQETQYF. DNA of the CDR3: TGCAGCGTTGAGTTGGCGGGAGGGCAAGAGACCCAGTACTTC.

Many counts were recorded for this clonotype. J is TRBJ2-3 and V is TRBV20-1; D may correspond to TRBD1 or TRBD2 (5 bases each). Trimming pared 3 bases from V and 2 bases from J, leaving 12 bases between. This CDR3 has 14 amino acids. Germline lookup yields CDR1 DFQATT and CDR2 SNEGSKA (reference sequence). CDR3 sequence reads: CSASAGAFTDTQYF. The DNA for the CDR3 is TGCAGTGCTAGTGCCGGGGCCTTCACAGATACGCAGTATTTT.

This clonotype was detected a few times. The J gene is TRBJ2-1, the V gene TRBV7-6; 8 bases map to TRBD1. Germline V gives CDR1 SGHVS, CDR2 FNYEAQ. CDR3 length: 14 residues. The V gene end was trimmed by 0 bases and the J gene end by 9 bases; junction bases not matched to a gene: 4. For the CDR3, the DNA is TGTGCCAGCAGCTTAGCGGGACAGGAGGCTGAGCAGTTCTTC. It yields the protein CASSLAGQEAEQFF.

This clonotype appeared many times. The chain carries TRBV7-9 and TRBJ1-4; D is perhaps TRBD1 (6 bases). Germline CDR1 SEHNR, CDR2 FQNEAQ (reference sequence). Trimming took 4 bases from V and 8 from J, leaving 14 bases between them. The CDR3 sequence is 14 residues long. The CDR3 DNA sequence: TGTGCCAGCAGCTCAGCGGGGGCAGGGGAAAAACTGTTTTTT. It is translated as CASSSAGAGEKLFF.

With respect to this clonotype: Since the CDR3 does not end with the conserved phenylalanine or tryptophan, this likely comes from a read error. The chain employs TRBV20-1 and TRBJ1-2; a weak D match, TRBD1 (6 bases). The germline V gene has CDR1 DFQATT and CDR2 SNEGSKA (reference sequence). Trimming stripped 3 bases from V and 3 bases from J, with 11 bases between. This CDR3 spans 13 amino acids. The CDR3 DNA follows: TGCAGTGCTAGGGGGGGGCAGCACTATGGCTACACCCTC. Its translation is CSARGGQHYGYTL.

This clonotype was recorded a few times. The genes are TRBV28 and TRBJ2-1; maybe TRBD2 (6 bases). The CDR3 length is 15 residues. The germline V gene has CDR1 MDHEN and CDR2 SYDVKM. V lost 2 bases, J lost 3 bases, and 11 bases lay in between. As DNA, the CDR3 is TGTGCCAGCAGTTTAGGAGGGCGCCTCTACAATGAGCAGTTCTTC. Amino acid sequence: CASSLGGRLYNEQFF. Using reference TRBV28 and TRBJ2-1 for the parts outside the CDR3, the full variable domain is DVKVTQSSRYLVKRTGEKVFLECVQDMDHENMFWYRQDPGLGLRLIYFSYDVKMKEKGDIPEGYSVSREKKERFSLILESASTNQTSMYLCASSLGGRLYNEQFFGPGTRLTVL.

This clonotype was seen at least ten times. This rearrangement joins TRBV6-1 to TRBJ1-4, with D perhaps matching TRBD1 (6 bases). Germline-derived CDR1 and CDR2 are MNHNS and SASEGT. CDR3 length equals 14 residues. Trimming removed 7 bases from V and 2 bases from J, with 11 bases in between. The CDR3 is CASKTGLTNEKLFF. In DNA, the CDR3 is TGTGCCAGCAAAACAGGGTTGACTAATGAAAAACTGTTTTTT.

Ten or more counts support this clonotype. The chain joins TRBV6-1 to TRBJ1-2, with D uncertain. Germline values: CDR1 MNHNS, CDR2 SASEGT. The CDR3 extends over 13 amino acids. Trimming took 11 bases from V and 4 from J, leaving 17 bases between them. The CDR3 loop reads CAGSLVGGYGYTF. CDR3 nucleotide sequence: TGTGCCGGTAGTCTCGTAGGCGGCTATGGCTACACCTTC.

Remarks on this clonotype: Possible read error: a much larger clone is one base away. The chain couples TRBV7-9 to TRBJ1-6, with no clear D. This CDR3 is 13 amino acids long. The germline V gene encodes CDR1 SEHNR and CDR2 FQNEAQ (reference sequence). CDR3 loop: CASSLAGTVEALF. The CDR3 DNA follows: TGTGCCAGCAGCCTTGCGGGAACCGTTGAAGCTCTCTTT.

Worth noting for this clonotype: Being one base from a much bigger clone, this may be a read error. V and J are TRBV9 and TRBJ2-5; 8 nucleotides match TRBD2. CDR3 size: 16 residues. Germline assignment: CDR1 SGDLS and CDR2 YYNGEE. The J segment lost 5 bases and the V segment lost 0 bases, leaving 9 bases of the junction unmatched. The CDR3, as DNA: TGTGCCAGCAGCGTAGTTGCGGGGGGCCCCCAGGAGACCCAGTACTTC. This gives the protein CASSVVAGGPQETQYF.

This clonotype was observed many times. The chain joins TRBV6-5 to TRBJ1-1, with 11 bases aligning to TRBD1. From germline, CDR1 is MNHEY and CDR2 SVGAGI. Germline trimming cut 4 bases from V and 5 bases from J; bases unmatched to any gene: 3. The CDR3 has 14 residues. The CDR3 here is CASSFGTGGTEAFF. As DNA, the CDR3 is TGTGCCAGCAGTTTTGGGACAGGGGGAACTGAAGCTTTCTTT.

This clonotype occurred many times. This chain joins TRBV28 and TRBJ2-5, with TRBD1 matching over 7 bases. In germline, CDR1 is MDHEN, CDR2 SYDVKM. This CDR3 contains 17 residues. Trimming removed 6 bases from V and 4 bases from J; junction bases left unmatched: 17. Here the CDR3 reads CASRQQGVTGERETQYF. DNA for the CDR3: TGTGCCAGCAGGCAACAAGGGGTAACAGGGGAGAGAGAGACCCAGTACTTC.

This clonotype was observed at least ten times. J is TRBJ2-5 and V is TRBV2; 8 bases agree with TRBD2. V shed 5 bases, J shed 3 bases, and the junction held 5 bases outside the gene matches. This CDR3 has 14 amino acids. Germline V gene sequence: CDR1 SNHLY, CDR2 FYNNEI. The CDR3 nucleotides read TGTGCCAGCAGTACCGGGACTAGTAAAGAGACCCAGTACTTC. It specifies CASSTGTSKETQYF.

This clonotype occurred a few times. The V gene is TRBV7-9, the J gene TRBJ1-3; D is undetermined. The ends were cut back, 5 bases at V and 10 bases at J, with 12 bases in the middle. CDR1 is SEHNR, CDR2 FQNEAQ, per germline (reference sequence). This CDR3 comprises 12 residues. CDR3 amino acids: CASSKGPVTIYF. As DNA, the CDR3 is TGTGCCAGCAGCAAGGGCCCAGTGACCATATATTTT. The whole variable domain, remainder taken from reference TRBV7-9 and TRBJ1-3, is DTGVSQNPRHKITKRGQNVTFRCDPISEHNRLYWYRQTLGQGPEFLTYFQNEAQLEKSRLLSDRFSAERPKGSFSTLEIQRTEQGDSAMYLCASSKGPVTIYFGEGSWLTVV.

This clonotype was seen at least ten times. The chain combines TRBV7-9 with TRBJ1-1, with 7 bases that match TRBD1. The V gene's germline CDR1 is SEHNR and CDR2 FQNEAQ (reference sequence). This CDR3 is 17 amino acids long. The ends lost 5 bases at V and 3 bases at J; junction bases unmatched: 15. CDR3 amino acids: CASSPRGRGRADTEAFF. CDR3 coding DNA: TGTGCCAGCAGCCCTAGGGGCAGGGGGAGGGCGGACACTGAAGCTTTCTTT. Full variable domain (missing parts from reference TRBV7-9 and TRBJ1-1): DTGVSQNPRHKITKRGQNVTFRCDPISEHNRLYWYRQTLGQGPEFLTYFQNEAQLEKSRLLSDRFSAERPKGSFSTLEIQRTEQGDSAMYLCASSPRGRGRADTEAFFGQGTRLTVV.

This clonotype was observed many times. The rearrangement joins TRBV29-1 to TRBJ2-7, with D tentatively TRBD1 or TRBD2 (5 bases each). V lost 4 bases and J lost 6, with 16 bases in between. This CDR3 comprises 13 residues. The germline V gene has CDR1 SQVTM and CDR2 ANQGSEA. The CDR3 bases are TGCAGCGTTGCCACCGGGACCGCGGGCGAGCAGTACTTC. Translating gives CSVATGTAGEQYF.

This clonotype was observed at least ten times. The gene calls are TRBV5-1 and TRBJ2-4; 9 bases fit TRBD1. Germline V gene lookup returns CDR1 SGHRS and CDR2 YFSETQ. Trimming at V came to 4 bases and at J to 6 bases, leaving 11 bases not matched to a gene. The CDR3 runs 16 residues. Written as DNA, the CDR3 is TGCGCCAGCAGCCACCAACCGGGACAGGGTATAAACATTCAGTACTTC. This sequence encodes CASSHQPGQGINIQYF.

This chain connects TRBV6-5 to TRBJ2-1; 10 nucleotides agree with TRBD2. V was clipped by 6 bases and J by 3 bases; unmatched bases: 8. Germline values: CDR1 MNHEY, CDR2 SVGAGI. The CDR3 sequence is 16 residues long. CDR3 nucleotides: TGTGCCAGCAGAAACAGAGCGGGGGGGTTCTACAATGAGCAGTTCTTC. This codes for CASRNRAGGFYNEQFF.

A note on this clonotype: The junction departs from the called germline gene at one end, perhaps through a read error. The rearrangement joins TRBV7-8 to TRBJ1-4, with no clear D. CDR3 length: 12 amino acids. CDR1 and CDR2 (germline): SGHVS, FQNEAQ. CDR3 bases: TGTGCCAGCAGCTTACAAGCCGAAAAACTGTCTTTT. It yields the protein CASSLQAEKLSF.

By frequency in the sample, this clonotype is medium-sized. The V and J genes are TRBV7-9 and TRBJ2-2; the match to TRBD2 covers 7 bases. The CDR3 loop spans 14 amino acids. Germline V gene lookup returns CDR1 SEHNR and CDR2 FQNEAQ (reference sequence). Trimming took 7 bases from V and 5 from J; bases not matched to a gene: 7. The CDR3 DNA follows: TGTGCCAGCAACGGCGGGAGTAGAACCGGGGAGCTGTTTTTT. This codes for CASNGGSRTGELFF.

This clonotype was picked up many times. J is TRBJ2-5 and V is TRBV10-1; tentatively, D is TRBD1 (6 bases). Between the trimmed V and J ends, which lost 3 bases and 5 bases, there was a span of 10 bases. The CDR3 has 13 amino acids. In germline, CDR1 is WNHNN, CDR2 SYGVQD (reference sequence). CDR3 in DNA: TGCGCCAGCAGTGATGCAGGGGTTGAGACCCAGTACTTC. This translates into CASSDAGVETQYF.

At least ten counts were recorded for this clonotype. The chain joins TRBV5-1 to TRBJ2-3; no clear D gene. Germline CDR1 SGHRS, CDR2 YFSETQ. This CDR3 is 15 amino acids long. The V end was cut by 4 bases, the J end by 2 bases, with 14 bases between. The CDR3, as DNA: TGCGCCAGCAGCCCCCGCGCCTTACTCACAGATACGCAGTATTTT. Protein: CASSPRALLTDTQYF.

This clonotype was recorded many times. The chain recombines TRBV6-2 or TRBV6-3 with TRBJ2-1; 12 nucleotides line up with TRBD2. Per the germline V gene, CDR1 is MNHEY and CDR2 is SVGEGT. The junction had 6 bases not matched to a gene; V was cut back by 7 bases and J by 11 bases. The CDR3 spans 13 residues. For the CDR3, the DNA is TGTGCCAGCACTAAAACTAGCGGGGGGAAGCAGTTCTTC. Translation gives CASTKTSGGKQFF.